This T cell receptor beta chain originates from a study of identical twins. Germline V gene sequence: CDR1 GTSNPN, CDR2 SVGIG (reference sequence). Trimming removed 5 bases from V and 0 bases from J; junction bases left unmatched: 6. The CDR3 spans 14 residues. TCRdb fed the 5' RACE reads into MiXCR, producing one record per CDR3 protein. The sample lists 350,000 to 500,000 distinct CDR3 sequences; about 18% were seen once. This clonotype appeared once. Its target is not known. Study outcomes and limitations: Conclusions were based on cross-sectional statistical analysis, without following the same donors. Twin pairs' shared out-of-frame alpha sequences were enriched in low generation probability. Researchers reported weaker excess twin sharing in beta out-of-frame sequences.

The genes are TRBV30 and TRBJ2-7; 8 bases are shared with TRBD1. The receptor's source is a man in his fifties or sixties in good health. Specimen: naive T cells sorted from blood. The CDR3 region has the DNA TGTGCCTGGGACAGGGGCTACAGCTCCTACGAGCAGTACTTC. Translated, it gives CAWDRGYSSYEQYF.